These 4 T cell receptor beta chains were sequenced from one sample in a study of blood T cell repertoires in COVID-19. Assay used: immunoSEQ multiplex PCR; TCRdb lists only in-frame clones, some missing. In the table there are about 210,000 clones, 82% of which are singletons. The specimen was peripheral blood. These receptors were obtained from a woman between 40 and 50 years old with acute or convalescent COVID-19.

Here the CDR3 DNA reads TGTGCCAGCAGCCCCTGGGCCCTCGAGGGCTACACCTTC. Protein sequence: CASSPWALEGYTF. This sequence joins TRBV3-1 (or the pseudogene TRBV3-2) and TRBJ1-2; D remains unclear. This CDR3 is 13 amino acids long. Germline CDR1 LGHDT, CDR2 YNNKEL (reference sequence). V gave up 4 bases and J gave up 8 bases, with 14 bases separating them.

The rearrangement joins TRBV10-3 to TRBJ1-5; possibly TRBD1 for D (5 bases). V dropped 2 bases and J dropped 0 bases, with 8 bases sitting between them. The CDR3 consists of 15 residues. The germline V gene encodes CDR1 ENHRY and CDR2 SYGVKD. CDR3: CAISERTGSNQPQHF. CDR3 in DNA: TGTGCCATCAGTGAGCGAACAGGTAGCAATCAGCCCCAGCATTTT.

This clone occurred a few times. The genes are TRBV21-1 and TRBJ1-2. TRBV21-1 is described as a pseudogene. The CDR3 is made up of 16 amino acids. The CDR3 loop reads CASSKSLGEALGGYTF. CDR3 nucleotide sequence: TGTGCCAGCAGCAAATCTTTAGGGGAGGCCCTAGGGGGCTACACCTTC.

The chain links TRBV6-6 to TRBJ1-6; 9 nucleotides align to TRBD1. The CDR3 consists of 14 residues. Germline assignment: CDR1 MNHNY and CDR2 SVGAGI (reference sequence). V trimming: 8 bases; J trimming: 8 bases; junction bases outside the gene matches: 7. This CDR3 reads CASGRGQGDSPLHF. The CDR3 coding sequence is TGTGCCAGCGGGAGGGGACAGGGTGATTCACCCCTCCACTTT.